A selection of T cell receptor beta chains follows, all from one sample in a study of T cells after yellow fever vaccination. MiXCR was run by TCRdb on the 5' RACE reads, yielding one entry per CDR3 protein. Among about 550,000 distinct CDR3 sequences listed, over 15% were seen once. The sample consisted of PBMCs, taken 15 days after the yellow fever booster vaccination. These receptors all come from a man younger than 45 who received the YFV17D yellow fever vaccine. Both conserved end residues are part of each CDR3. The D gene is left open where the match is weak. Not all rows give a size; the values are once, few, many and, for expanded clones, a class.

d_call	v_call	clone_size	j_call	cdr3_nt	cdr3_aa
TRBD2	TRBV13	few	TRBJ2-1	TGTGCCAGCAGCTTAGGCCTTTGGGGACTAGCGTGGAATGAGCAGTTCTTC	CASSLGLWGLAWNEQFF
.	TRBV7-9	few	TRBJ1-4	TGTGCCAGCAGCTTAGTTCAGGAGAATGAAAAACTGTTTTTT	CASSLVQENEKLFF
TRBD2	TRBV24-1	.	TRBJ2-2	TGTGCCACCAGTGATTTGCGCGAAAGCGGGAACGCCGGGGAGCTGTTTTTT	CATSDLRESGNAGELFF
.	TRBV5-1	many	TRBJ2-1	TGCGCCAGCAGCTTGCCATCGGGGTCTGGGTACAATGAGCAGTTCTTC	CASSLPSGSGYNEQFF
TRBD1	TRBV12-3/TRBV12-4	.	TRBJ2-2	TGTGCCACTACCACCGGGACAGCGAACACCGGGGAGCTGTTTTTT	CATTTGTANTGELFF
.	TRBV20-1	.	TRBJ2-1	TGCAGTGCCCCAGTCTCTAGAGTAAGGTACAATGAGCAGTTCTTC	CSAPVSRVRYNEQFF
.	TRBV4-3	.	TRBJ1-4	TGCGCCAGCAGCCAAGATTTCGGGGAGCGGGAAAAACTGTTTTTT	CASSQDFGEREKLFF
.	TRBV9	.	TRBJ2-1	TGTGCCAGCAGCAGACAGCCTGATGATGAGCAGTTCTTC	CASSRQPDDEQFF
.	TRBV19	.	TRBJ2-1	TGTGCCACCGTCGGGGGCAGCTCCTACAATGAGCAGTTCTTC	CATVGGSSYNEQFF
.	TRBV5-1	few	TRBJ2-3	TGCGCCAGCAGCTTTCAAGGGGGGCAGTATTTT	CASSFQGGQYF